Reported below is one T cell receptor (beta chain). The sample is drawn from a study of identical twins. TCRdb ran MiXCR on the 5' RACE reads and lists one entry per CDR3 protein. The repertoire has around 490,000 distinct CDR3 sequences, about a fifth of them found once; the top ten carry around 0.48%. These same records also appear under a second study, on yellow fever vaccine responses in identical twins.

Sequences were obtained from CD4+ T cells sorted from blood. The origin of this receptor is a woman aged 18-30 years in good health.

The CDR3 sequence is CASSLATGSEPLYGYTF. The DNA of the CDR3 is TGCGCCAGCAGCTTGGCGACCGGAAGCGAACCGCTCTATGGCTACACCTTC. The chain recombines TRBV5-1 with TRBJ1-2; D gene ambiguous. V shed 0 bases and J shed 4 bases, with 19 bases lying between them. The CDR3 has 17 residues. Germline V gives CDR1 SGHRS, CDR2 YFSETQ.